These 18 T cell receptor beta chains came from one sample sequenced in a study of blood T cell repertoires in COVID-19. Sequencing was performed with immunoSEQ multiplex PCR; in TCRdb, only in-frame clones are kept and a portion is missing. The data contain around 200,000 clones, 83% of them singletons. The specimen sequenced was peripheral blood. These TCRs come from a woman aged 40 to 55 with active or convalescent COVID-19.

The V gene is TRBV5-4, the J gene TRBJ2-7; 8 nucleotides match TRBD2. V lost 5 bases to trimming and J lost 3 bases; unmatched junction nucleotides: 10. CDR3 length equals 15 residues. The germline V gene encodes CDR1 SGHNT and CDR2 YYREEE (reference sequence). The CDR3 here is CASSSASGGNYEQYF. The CDR3 DNA follows: TGTGCCAGCAGTTCTGCCTCGGGGGGGAACTACGAGCAGTACTTC.

The chain recombines TRBV10-2 with TRBJ1-1; perhaps TRBD1 as D (5 bases). CDR1 is WSHSY and CDR2 is SAAADI in the germline V gene. Deletions cut 4 bases from V and 5 bases from J, with 14 bases between. This CDR3 is built from 14 residues. The CDR3 reads CASSVIGAETEAFF. Here the CDR3 DNA reads TGCGCCAGCAGTGTCATAGGGGCTGAAACTGAAGCTTTCTTT.

The chain employs TRBV6-5 and TRBJ2-1; 10 positions agree with TRBD2. V lost 2 bases to trimming and J lost 4 bases; unmatched junction nucleotides: 5. The length of the CDR3 is 16 residues. Germline CDR1 is MNHEY and CDR2 is SVGAGI. The CDR3 sequence is CASSYTLAGTYNEQFF. The CDR3, as DNA: TGTGCCAGCAGTTACACACTAGCGGGGACGTACAATGAGCAGTTCTTC.

V usage is TRBV30 and J usage is TRBJ1-2; TRBD1 matches at 10 bases. The V gene end was trimmed by 0 bases and the J gene end by 11 bases; junction bases not matched to a gene: 18. The CDR3 runs 17 residues. CDR1 and CDR2 (germline): GTSNPN, SVGIG (reference sequence). The CDR3 DNA reads TGTGCCTGGAGTGTAGTGGGACAGGGGCTCCTCTTGGGACGTTACACCTTC. As protein: CAWSVVGQGLLLGRYTF.

The chain is built from TRBV6-6 and TRBJ2-2; 7 bases are shared with TRBD2. The junction had 13 bases not matched to a gene; V was cut back by 5 bases and J by 4 bases. From germline, CDR1 is MNHNY and CDR2 SVGAGI (reference sequence). The CDR3 loop spans 17 amino acids. CDR3 DNA sequence: TGTGCCAGCAGTCTAGGACTAGACCTACTGGCCACCGGGGAGCTGTTTTTT. Translating gives CASSLGLDLLATGELFF.

V and J are TRBV13 and TRBJ2-7, with 8 bases fitting TRBD2. The CDR3 sequence is 17 residues long. In germline, CDR1 is PRHDT, CDR2 FYEKMQ (reference sequence). V lost 4 bases to trimming and J lost 0 bases; unmatched junction nucleotides: 11. The chain's CDR3 is CASSSLGLAFASYEQYF. Written as DNA, the CDR3 is TGTGCCAGCAGCTCACTTGGACTAGCCTTCGCCTCCTACGAGCAGTACTTC.

The CDR3 nucleotides are TGTGCCAGCAGCTTAGCGGGACTAGCGGGAGGAAACACCGGGGAGCTGTTTTTT. It codes for CASSLAGLAGGNTGELFF. The chain employs TRBV11-3 and TRBJ2-2, with 15 bases matching TRBD2. This CDR3 is 18 amino acids long. Trimming cost V 1 base and J 2 bases; bases outside gene matches: 2. Germline loops: CDR1 SGHNT, CDR2 YENEEA.

In DNA form, the CDR3 reads TGCAGCGGCCGGACAGGGTATGGCTACACCTTC. Protein sequence: CSGRTGYGYTF. The V gene is TRBV29-1, the J gene TRBJ1-2, with 8 bases aligning to TRBD1. V lost 7 bases to trimming and J lost 5 bases; unmatched junction nucleotides: 3. The CDR3 contains 11 residues. Germline CDR1 reads SQVTM; CDR2 reads ANQGSEA.

The chain couples TRBV9 to TRBJ1-2; D unresolved. The V end was cut by 4 bases, the J end by 4 bases, with 8 bases between. Germline V gives CDR1 SGDLS, CDR2 YYNGEE. CDR3 length equals 12 residues. The CDR3 DNA follows: TGTGCCAGCAGCCCGGGAGCCTATGGCTACACCTTC. This codes for CASSPGAYGYTF. Full variable domain (outside the CDR3, taken from reference TRBV9 and TRBJ1-2): DSGVTQTPKHLITATGQRVTLRCSPRSGDLSVYWYQQSLDQGLQFLIQYYNGEERAKGNILERFSAQQFPDLHSELNLSSLELGDSALYFCASSPGAYGYTFGSGTRLTVV.

This chain joins TRBV6-2 or TRBV6-3 and TRBJ1-2, with TRBD1 identical over 8 bases. The CDR3 spans 15 residues. Germline V CDR1 and CDR2: MNHEY, SVGEGT. J was trimmed by 8 bases and V by 5 bases; bases with no gene match: 13. CDR3 bases: TGTGCCAGCAGTCCCGACAGGGGTCGGTTGAGAGGCTACACCTTC. This sequence encodes CASSPDRGRLRGYTF.

The chain joins TRBV7-9 to TRBJ2-2, with TRBD2 identical over 7 bases. V trimming: 1 base; J trimming: 5 bases; junction bases outside the gene matches: 4. CDR3 size: 15 residues. Germline V gene data show CDR1 as SEHNR and CDR2 as FQNEAQ (reference sequence). CDR3: CASSLGGGRTGELFF. CDR3 DNA sequence: TGTGCCAGCAGCTTAGGCGGGGGAAGAACCGGGGAGCTGTTTTTT.

The sample holds one count of this clone. The V call is TRBV7-9, the J call TRBJ2-3; 11 bases are shared with TRBD2. The CDR3 extends over 16 amino acids. Germline-derived CDR1 and CDR2 are SEHNR and FQNEAQ (reference sequence). Trimming at V came to 3 bases and at J to 2 bases, leaving 4 bases not matched to a gene. DNA for the CDR3: TGTGCCAGCAGCTTCTCGACTAGCGGGACCACAGATACGCAGTATTTT. Amino acids: CASSFSTSGTTDTQYF.

The chain joins TRBV11-2 to TRBJ2-7, with no clear D. CDR1 and CDR2 from the germline V gene are SGHAT and FQNNGV. The CDR3 has 12 amino acids. V lost 4 bases and J 1 base, leaving 5 bases between the germline ends. The DNA of the CDR3 is TGTGCCAGCAGCTCCGGGTCCTACGAGCAGTACTTC. Translating it yields CASSSGSYEQYF.

The V call is TRBV3-1 (or the pseudogene TRBV3-2), the J call TRBJ2-2; a possible D gene is TRBD1 (6 bases). The CDR3 has 13 amino acids. V was cut by 5 bases and J by 9 bases, with 13 bases left in between. Germline CDR1 and CDR2: LGHDT and YNNKEL (reference sequence). CDR3 sequence: CASSAKQGRELFF. The DNA for the CDR3 is TGTGCCAGCAGCGCAAAACAGGGAAGGGAGCTGTTTTTT.

V is TRBV11-2 and J is TRBJ2-2, with 7 bases aligning to TRBD1. The CDR3 is 17 amino acids. V shed 6 bases, J shed 2 bases, and the junction held 12 bases outside the gene matches. Per germline, CDR1 SGHAT and CDR2 FQNNGV. The DNA of the CDR3 is TGTGCCAGCAGGCCACGAAACCAGGGGGTTAACACCGGGGAGCTGTTTTTT. It translates to CASRPRNQGVNTGELFF.

The rearrangement joins TRBV7-2 to TRBJ1-1, with D perhaps matching TRBD1 (5 bases). CDR1 is SGHTA and CDR2 is FQGNSA in the germline V gene. CDR3 length equals 14 residues. Trimming took 2 bases from V and 1 from J, leaving 8 bases between them. CDR3 sequence reads: CASSLYGQNTEAFF. CDR3 bases: TGTGCCAGCAGCTTATACGGACAGAACACTGAAGCTTTCTTT.

This sequence joins TRBV14 and TRBJ1-1; 8 bases line up with TRBD1. This CDR3 spans 13 amino acids. Trimming at V came to 2 bases and at J to 9 bases, leaving 5 bases not matched to a gene. CDR1 and CDR2 (germline): SGHDN, FVKESK. CDR3 loop: CASSQSRGLKAFF. In DNA form, the CDR3 reads TGTGCCAGCAGCCAAAGCAGGGGGCTGAAAGCTTTCTTT.

The J gene is TRBJ1-5, the V gene TRBV6-2 or TRBV6-3; a possible D gene is TRBD1 (6 bases). V was trimmed by 5 bases and J by 3 bases, leaving 26 bases between them. Germline V CDR1 and CDR2: MNHEY, SVGEGT. The CDR3 is 19 amino acids. CDR3 bases: TGTGCCAGCAGTCCCTCAAGACGGACAGACAGCATAGCCAATCAGCCCCAGCATTTT. Amino acid sequence: CASSPSRRTDSIANQPQHF.